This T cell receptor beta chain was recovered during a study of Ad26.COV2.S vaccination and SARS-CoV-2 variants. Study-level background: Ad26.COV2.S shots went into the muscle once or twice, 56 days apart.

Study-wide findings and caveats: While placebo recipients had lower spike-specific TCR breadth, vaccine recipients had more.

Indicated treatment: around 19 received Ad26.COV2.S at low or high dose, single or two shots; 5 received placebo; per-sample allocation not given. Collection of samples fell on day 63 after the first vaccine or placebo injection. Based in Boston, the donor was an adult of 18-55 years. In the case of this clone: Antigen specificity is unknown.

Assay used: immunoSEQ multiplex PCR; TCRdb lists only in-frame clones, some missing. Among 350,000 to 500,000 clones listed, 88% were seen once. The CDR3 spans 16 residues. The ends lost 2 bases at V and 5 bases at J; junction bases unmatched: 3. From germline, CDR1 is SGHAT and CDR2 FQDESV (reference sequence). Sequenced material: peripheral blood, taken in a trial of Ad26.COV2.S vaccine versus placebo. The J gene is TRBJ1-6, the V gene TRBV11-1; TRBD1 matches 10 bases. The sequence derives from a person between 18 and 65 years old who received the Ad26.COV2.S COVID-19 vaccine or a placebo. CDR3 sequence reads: CASSLLGQGDNSPLHF. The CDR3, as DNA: TGTGCCAGCAGCTTACTCGGACAGGGGGATAATTCACCCCTCCACTTT.